This TCR beta chain was observed in a study of blood T cell repertoires in COVID-19. This table comes from immunoSEQ multiplex PCR, and its TCRdb copy is limited to in-frame clones, with some not included. The data contain under 500,000 clones, around 89% of them seen just once; the ten biggest clones take up around 4.5%. In germline, CDR1 is MNHNY, CDR2 SVGAGI (reference sequence). The CDR3 runs 14 residues. Trimming stripped 0 bases from V and 2 bases from J, with 7 bases between. This TCR was sampled from a woman aged 25 to 39 with acute or convalescent COVID-19. The chain uses TRBV6-6 and TRBJ1-2, with a weak D call TRBD1 (5 bases). The sequencing input was peripheral blood. CDR3 sequence: CASSYSQGNYGYTF. The CDR3 DNA reads as TGTGCCAGCAGTTACTCTCAGGGCAACTATGGCTACACCTTC.